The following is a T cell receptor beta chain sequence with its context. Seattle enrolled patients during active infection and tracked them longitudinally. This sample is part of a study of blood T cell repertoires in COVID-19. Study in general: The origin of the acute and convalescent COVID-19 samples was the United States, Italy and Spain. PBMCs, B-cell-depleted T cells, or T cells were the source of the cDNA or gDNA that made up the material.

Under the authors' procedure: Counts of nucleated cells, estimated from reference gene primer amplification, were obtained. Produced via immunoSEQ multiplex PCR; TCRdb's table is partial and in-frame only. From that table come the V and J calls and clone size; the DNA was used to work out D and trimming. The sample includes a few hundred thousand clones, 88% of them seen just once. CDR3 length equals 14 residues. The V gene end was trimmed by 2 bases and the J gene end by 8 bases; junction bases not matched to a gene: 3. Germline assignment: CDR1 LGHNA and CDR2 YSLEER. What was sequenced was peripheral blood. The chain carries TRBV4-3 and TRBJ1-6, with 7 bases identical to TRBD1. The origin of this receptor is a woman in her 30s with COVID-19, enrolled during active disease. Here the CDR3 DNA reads TGCGCCAGCAGCCAAAAAAGGGGGCATTCACCCCTCCACTTT. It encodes CASSQKRGHSPLHF.